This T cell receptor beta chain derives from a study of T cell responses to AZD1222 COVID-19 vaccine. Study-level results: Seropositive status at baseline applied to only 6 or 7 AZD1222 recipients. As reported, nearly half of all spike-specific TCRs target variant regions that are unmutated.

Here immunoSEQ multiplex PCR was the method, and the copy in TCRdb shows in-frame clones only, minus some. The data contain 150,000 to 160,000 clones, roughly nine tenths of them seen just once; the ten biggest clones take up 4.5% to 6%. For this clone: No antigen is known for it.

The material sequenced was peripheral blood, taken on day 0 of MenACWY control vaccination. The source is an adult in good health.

CDR3: CASSPRASSGRADEQYF. As DNA, the CDR3 is TGTGCCAGCAGCCCCCGGGCGTCTAGCGGGAGGGCCGACGAGCAGTACTTC. V is TRBV7-9 and J is TRBJ2-7; 12 positions agree with TRBD2. The V gene end was trimmed by 5 bases and the J gene end by 5 bases; junction bases not matched to a gene: 13. This CDR3 spans 17 amino acids. Germline assignment: CDR1 SEHNR and CDR2 FQNEAQ (reference sequence). Using reference TRBV7-9 and TRBJ2-7 for the parts outside the CDR3, the full variable domain is DTGVSQNPRHKITKRGQNVTFRCDPISEHNRLYWYRQTLGQGPEFLTYFQNEAQLEKSRLLSDRFSAERPKGSFSTLEIQRTEQGDSAMYLCASSPRASSGRADEQYFGPGTRLTVT.